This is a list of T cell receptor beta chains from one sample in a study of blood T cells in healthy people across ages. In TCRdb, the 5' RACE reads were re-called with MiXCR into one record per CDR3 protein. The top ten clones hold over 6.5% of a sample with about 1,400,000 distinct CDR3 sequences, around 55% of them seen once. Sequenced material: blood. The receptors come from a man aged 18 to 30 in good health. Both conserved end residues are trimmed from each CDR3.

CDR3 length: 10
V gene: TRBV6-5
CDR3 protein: ATQGSPYEQY

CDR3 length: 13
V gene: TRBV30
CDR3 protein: AWSLGQGISRGYT

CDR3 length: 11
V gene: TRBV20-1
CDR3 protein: SARGTFGETQY

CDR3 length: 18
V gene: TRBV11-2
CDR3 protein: ASSLARRVDRPGKNTEAF

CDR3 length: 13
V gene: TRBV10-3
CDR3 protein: AISEPGHDDYGYT

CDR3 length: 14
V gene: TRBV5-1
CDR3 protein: ASSGGTGANTGELF

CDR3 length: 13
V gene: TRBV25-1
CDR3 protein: ASSGGQGYNYGYT

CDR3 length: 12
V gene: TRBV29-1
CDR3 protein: SVEFGTRTDTQY

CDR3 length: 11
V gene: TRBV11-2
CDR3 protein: ASSLGWDTEAF

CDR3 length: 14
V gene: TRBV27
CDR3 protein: ASTPGQGFPSGELF

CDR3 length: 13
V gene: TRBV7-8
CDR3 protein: ASSLGDREPDTQY

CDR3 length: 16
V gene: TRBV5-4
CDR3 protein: ASSLRGLAGSLYNEQF

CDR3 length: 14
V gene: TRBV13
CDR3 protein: ASSLGLDRGYYEQY

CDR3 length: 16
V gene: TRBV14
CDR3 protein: ASSQRPLTSGRGGTQY

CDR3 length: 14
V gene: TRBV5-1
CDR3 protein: ASSFRLVGRADEQF

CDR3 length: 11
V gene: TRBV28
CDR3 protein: ASSTGGRDGYT

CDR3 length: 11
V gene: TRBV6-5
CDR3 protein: ASSYGQGQPQH

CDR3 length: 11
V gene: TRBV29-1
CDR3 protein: SVVGTASYEQY

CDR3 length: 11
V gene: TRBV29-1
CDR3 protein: SVELQENYEQY

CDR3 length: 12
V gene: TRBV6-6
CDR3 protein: ASSYATYRDEQY

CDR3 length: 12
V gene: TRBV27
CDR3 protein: ASSTRRGAYEQY

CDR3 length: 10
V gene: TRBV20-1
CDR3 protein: SAVPWGDEQF

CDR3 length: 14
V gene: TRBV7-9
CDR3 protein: ASSSSPGQRTYEQY

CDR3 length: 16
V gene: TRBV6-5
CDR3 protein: ASSYSMTPQSYNSPLH

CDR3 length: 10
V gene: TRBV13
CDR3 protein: ASSLVDGELF

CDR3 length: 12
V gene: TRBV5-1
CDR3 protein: ASSLMAVTGELF

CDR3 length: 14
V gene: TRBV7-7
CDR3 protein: ASSLVLAGDAGELF

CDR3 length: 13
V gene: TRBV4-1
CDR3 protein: ASTGNSRGNSPLH

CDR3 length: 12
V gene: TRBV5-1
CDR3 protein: ASSTTTGTYEQY

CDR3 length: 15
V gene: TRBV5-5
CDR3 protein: ASSPSGGAVSYNEQF

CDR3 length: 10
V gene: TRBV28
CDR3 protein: ASRDGYQPQH

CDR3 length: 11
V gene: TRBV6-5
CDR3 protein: ASSEETSVEQY

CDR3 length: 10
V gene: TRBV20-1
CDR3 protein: SGEQGTYEQY

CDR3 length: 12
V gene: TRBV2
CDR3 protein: ASSESSSGETQY

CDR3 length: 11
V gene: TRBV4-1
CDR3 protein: ASSQITRGEQY

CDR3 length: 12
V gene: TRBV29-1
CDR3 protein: SVESNRDYNEQF

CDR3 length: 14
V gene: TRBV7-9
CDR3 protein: ASRPPSGLTSYEQY

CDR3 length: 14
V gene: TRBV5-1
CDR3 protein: ASSLDLGQGYYEQY

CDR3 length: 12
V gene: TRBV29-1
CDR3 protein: SVGKEGSHYEQY

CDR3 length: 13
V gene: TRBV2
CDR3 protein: ASSDIDRQNYGYT

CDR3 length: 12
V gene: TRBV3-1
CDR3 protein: ASQPRGLLEKLF

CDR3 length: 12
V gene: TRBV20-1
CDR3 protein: SAIQTSGSTEQY

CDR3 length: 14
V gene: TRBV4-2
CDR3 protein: ASSLIAISTYNEQF

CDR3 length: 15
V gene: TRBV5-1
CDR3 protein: ASSLDGTALGSYEQY

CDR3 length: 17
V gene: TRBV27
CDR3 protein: ASSSSTPRGGWSSYEQY

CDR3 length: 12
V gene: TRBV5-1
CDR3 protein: ASSKPGTSYEQY

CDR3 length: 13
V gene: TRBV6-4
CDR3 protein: ASSDWGAGANVLT

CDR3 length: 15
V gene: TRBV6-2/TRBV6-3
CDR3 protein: ASSLLSGKSSYNEQF

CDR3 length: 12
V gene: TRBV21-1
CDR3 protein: ASSRGQGRTGYT

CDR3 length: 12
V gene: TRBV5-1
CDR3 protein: ASSQEFAGDTQY

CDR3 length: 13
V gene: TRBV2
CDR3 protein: ASSQEQDRTDTQY

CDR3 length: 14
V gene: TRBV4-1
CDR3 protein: ASSLGLAGPYNEQY

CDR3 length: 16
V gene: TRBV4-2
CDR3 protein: ASSQEVGRGLGNQPQH

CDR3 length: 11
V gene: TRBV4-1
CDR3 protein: ASSPPSGIGAF